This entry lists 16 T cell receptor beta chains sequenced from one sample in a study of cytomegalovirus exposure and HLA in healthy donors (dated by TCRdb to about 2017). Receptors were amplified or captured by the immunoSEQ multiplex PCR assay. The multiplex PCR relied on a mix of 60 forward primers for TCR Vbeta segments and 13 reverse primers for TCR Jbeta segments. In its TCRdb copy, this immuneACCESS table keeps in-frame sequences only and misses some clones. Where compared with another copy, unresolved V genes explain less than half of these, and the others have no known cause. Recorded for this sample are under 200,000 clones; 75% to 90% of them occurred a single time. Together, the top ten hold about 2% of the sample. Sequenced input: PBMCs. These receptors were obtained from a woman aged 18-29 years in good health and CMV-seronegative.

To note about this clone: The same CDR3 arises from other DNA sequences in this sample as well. DNA for the CDR3: TGTGCCAGCAGCTCCCCAGGGTCGGTACCTAACTATGGCTACACCTTC. Its translation is CASSSPGSVPNYGYTF. The V call is TRBV6-6, the J call TRBJ1-2; D possibly corresponds to TRBD1 (5 bases). The germline V and J ends were trimmed by 6 bases and 0 bases, with 17 bases remaining between them. From germline, CDR1 is MNHNY and CDR2 SVGAGI (reference sequence). This CDR3 is built from 16 residues.

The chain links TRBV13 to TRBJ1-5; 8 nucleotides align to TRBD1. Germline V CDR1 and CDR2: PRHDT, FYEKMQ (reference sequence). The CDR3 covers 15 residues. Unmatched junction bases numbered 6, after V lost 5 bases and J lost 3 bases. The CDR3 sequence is CASSVGTGLNQPQHF. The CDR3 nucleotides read TGTGCCAGCAGCGTGGGGACAGGCCTCAATCAGCCCCAGCATTTT.

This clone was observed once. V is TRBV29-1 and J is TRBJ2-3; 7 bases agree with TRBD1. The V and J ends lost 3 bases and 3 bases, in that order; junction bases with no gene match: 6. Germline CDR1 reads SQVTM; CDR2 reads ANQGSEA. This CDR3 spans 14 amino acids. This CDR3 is CSVDSAGGTDTQYF. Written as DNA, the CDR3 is TGCAGCGTTGATTCTGCAGGGGGAACAGATACGCAGTATTTT.

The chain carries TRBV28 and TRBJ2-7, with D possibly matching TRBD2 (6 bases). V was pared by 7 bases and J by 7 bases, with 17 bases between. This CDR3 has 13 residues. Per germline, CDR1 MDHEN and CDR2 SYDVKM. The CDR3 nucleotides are TGTGCCAGCACCGTTGGGGGAGGAGGTGAGCAGTACTTC. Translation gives CASTVGGGGEQYF.

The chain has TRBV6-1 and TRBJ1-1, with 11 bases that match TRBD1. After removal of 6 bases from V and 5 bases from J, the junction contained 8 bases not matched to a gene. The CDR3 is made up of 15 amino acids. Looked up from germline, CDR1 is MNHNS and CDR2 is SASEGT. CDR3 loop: CASRSPGTGGTEAFF. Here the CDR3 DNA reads TGTGCCAGCAGATCCCCCGGGACAGGGGGAACTGAAGCTTTCTTT.

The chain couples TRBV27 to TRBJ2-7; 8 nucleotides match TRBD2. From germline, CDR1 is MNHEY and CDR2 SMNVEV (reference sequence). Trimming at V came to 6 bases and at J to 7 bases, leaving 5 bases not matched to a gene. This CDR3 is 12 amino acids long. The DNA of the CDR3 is TGTGCCAGCAGCCCGGGGGGGGGTGAGCAGTACTTC. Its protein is CASSPGGGEQYF.

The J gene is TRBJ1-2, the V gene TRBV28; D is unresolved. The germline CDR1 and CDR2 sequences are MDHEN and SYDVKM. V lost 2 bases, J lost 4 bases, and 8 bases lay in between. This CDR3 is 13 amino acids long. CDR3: CASSLGWPYGYTF. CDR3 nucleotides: TGTGCCAGCAGTTTAGGTTGGCCCTATGGCTACACCTTC.

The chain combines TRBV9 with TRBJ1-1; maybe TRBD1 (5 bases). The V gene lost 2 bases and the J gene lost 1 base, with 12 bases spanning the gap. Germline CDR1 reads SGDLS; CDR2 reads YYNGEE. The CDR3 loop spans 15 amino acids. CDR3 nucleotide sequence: TGTGCCAGCAGCGTGAGGGAGGGGACGAACACTGAAGCTTTCTTT. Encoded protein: CASSVREGTNTEAFF.

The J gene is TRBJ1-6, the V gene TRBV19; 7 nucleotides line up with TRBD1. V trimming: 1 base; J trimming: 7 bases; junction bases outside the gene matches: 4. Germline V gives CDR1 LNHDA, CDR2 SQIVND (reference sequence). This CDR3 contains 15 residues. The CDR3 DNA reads TGTGCCAGTAGTATAGGTCCACAGGGGAATTCACCCCTCCACTTT. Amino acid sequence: CASSIGPQGNSPLHF.

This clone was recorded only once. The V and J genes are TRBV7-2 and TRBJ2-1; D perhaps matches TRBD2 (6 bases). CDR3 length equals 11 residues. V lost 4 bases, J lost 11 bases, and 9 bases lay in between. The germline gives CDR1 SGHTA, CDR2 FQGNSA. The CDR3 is CASSSLAKQFF. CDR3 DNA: TGTGCCAGCAGCTCCCTAGCGAAGCAGTTCTTC.

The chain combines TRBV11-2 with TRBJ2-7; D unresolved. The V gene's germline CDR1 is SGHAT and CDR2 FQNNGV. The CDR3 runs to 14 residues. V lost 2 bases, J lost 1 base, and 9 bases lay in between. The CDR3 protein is CASSLRSISYEQYF. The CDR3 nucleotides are TGTGCCAGCAGCTTACGTAGTATTTCCTACGAGCAGTACTTC.

CDR3 sequence: CASSAIDSDRGNQPQHF. The CDR3 DNA reads as TGTGCCAGCAGTGCTATAGACTCCGACAGGGGGAATCAGCCCCAGCATTTT. The gene calls are TRBV27 and TRBJ1-5, with TRBD1 identical over 9 bases. The CDR3 sequence is 17 residues long. Germline assignment: CDR1 MNHEY and CDR2 SMNVEV (reference sequence). V lost 5 bases and J lost 4; bases outside the gene matches: 12.

CDR3 protein: CASSVRDRAYYTF. In nucleotides, the CDR3 is TGTGCCAGCAGTGTGCGGGACAGGGCATACTACACCTTC. The chain joins TRBV6-1 to TRBJ1-2; 9 nucleotides align to TRBD1. The length of the CDR3 is 13 residues. Looked up from germline, CDR1 is MNHNS and CDR2 is SASEGT. V lost 4 bases to trimming and J lost 10 bases; unmatched junction nucleotides: 7.

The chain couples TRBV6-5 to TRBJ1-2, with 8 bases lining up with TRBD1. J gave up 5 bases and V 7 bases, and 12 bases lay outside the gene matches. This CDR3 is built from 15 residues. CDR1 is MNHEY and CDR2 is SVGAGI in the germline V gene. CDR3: CASTSGGQGAYGYTF. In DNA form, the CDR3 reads TGTGCCAGCACCTCAGGTGGACAGGGTGCTTATGGCTACACCTTC.

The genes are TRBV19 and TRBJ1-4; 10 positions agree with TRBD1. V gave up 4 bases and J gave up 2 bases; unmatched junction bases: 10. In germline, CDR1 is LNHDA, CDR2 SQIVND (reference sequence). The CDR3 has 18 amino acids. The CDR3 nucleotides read TGTGCCAGTAGTAGTTACCCGGGACAGGGGTCGACTAATGAAAAACTGTTTTTT. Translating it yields CASSSYPGQGSTNEKLFF. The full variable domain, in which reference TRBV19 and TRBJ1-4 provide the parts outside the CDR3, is DGGITQSPKYLFRKEGQNVTLSCEQNLNHDAMYWYRQDPGQGLRLIYYSQIVNDFQKGDIAEGYSVSREKKESFPLTVTSAQKNPTAFYLCASSSYPGQGSTNEKLFFGSGTQLSVL.

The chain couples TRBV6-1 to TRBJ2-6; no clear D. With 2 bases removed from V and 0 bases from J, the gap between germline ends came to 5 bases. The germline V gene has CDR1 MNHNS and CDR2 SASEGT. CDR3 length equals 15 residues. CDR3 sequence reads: CASSERLSGANVLTF. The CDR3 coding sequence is TGTGCCAGCAGTGAACGACTCTCTGGGGCCAACGTCCTGACTTTC.